These 27 T cell receptor beta chains share one sample of origin, sequenced in a study of blood T cell repertoires in COVID-19. Sequenced by immunoSEQ multiplex PCR; TCRdb stores in-frame clones only, minus some. Of roughly 80,000 clones in the sample, around nine tenths were seen once. Sequencing input: peripheral blood. The origin of the receptors is an elderly woman with acute or convalescent COVID-19.

This clone was seen only once. J is TRBJ1-1 and V is TRBV5-1; D ambiguous. V lost 0 bases, J lost 3 bases, and 6 bases lay in between. The CDR3 spans 13 residues. Germline values: CDR1 SGHRS, CDR2 YFSETQ. DNA of the CDR3: TGCGCCAGCAGCTTGGACCGGGACACTGAAGCTTTCTTT. Protein sequence: CASSLDRDTEAFF.

CDR3 protein: CATSDSGSQETQYF. The CDR3 nucleotides read TGTGCCACCAGTGATTCCGGGAGCCAAGAGACCCAGTACTTC. The chain couples TRBV24-1 to TRBJ2-5, with D possibly being TRBD2 (6 bases). The CDR3 contains 14 residues. Germline CDR1 and CDR2: KGHDR and SFDVKD. V was trimmed by 2 bases and J by 1 base, leaving 7 bases between them.

The gene calls are TRBV29-1 and TRBJ2-7; maybe TRBD2 (6 bases). The CDR3 totals 12 residues. The V gene's germline CDR1 is SQVTM and CDR2 ANQGSEA. V was trimmed by 3 bases and J by 6 bases, leaving 12 bases between them. Written as DNA, the CDR3 is TGCAGCGTTGACGGGGGTGCCTCCGAGCAGTACTTC. Protein product: CSVDGGASEQYF.

This sequence joins TRBV28 and TRBJ2-4; possibly TRBD2 for D (6 bases). The ends were cut back, 6 bases at V and 8 bases at J, with 14 bases in the middle. The germline CDR1 and CDR2 sequences are MDHEN and SYDVKM. The CDR3 is 13 residues long. This CDR3 reads CASSWATGDIQYF. For the CDR3, the DNA is TGTGCCAGCAGCTGGGCAACGGGGGACATTCAGTACTTC.

This chain connects TRBV20-1 to TRBJ2-7, with 10 bases matching TRBD1. From germline, CDR1 is DFQATT and CDR2 SNEGSKA (reference sequence). The CDR3 contains 14 residues. The V gene end was trimmed by 3 bases and the J gene end by 8 bases; junction bases not matched to a gene: 10. In DNA form, the CDR3 reads TGCAGTGCTAGTACCTCGGGACAGGGGTACAAGCAGTACTTC. Protein product: CSASTSGQGYKQYF.

This clone was observed a few times. The chain employs TRBV7-2 and TRBJ1-4; D not certain. This CDR3 is built from 13 residues. V lost 2 bases and J lost 6, with 7 bases in between. The germline CDR1 and CDR2 sequences are SGHTA and FQGNSA. Written as DNA, the CDR3 is TGTGCCAGCAGCTTAACTCACTATGAAAAACTGTTTTTT. Translated, it gives CASSLTHYEKLFF.

The J gene is TRBJ2-7, the V gene TRBV7-2; D is possibly TRBD2 (5 bases). CDR1 SGHTA and CDR2 FQGNSA come from the germline V gene. Trimming removed 1 base from V and 4 bases from J, with 17 bases in between. CDR3 length: 16 residues. The CDR3 DNA is TGTGCCAGCAGCTTAGTGAGCACCGACTACCAGTACGAGCAGTACTTC. This gives the protein CASSLVSTDYQYEQYF.

The V and J genes are TRBV11-2 and TRBJ2-2, with 8 positions matching TRBD2. This CDR3 has 13 amino acids. The germline V gene has CDR1 SGHAT and CDR2 FQNNGV. V trimming: 5 bases; J trimming: 6 bases; junction bases outside the gene matches: 2. CDR3 DNA sequence: TGTGCCAGCAGCCTGACTAGCGCCGGGGAGCTGTTTTTT. As protein: CASSLTSAGELFF.

This chain connects TRBV30 to TRBJ2-7; D gene unclear. Germline V gives CDR1 GTSNPN, CDR2 SVGIG (reference sequence). Trimming pared 2 bases from V and 7 bases from J, leaving 18 bases between. The CDR3 runs 14 residues. The CDR3 bases are TGTGCCTGGAGTTCCAGGTCCCATATCGGAGAGCAGTACTTC. Amino acids: CAWSSRSHIGEQYF. The variable domain in full, completed from reference TRBV30 and TRBJ2-7, reads SQTIHQWPATLVQPVGSPLSLECTVEGTSNPNLYWYRQAAGRGLQLLFYSVGIGQISSEVPQNLSASRPQDRQFILSSKKLLLSDSGFYLCAWSSRSHIGEQYFGPGTRLTVT.

The chain is built from TRBV7-9 and TRBJ2-1; TRBD2 matches at 7 bases. The length of the CDR3 is 13 residues. Germline V gives CDR1 SEHNR, CDR2 FQNEAQ (reference sequence). J gave up 15 bases and V 3 bases, and 11 bases lay outside the gene matches. The chain's CDR3 is CASSLERGAYLFF. For the CDR3, the DNA is TGTGCCAGCAGCTTGGAGCGGGGAGCCTATTTGTTCTTC.

Only a few counts were recorded for this clone. J is TRBJ1-4 and V is TRBV28; D gene uncertain. Trimming removed 4 bases from V and 8 bases from J, with 8 bases in between. CDR3 length: 12 residues. In germline, CDR1 is MDHEN, CDR2 SYDVKM. The CDR3 coding sequence is TGTGCCAGCAGTTCCCCTGCGGAAAAACTGTTTTTT. It codes for CASSSPAEKLFF.

This sequence joins TRBV4-3 and TRBJ2-1, with 11 bases matching TRBD2. Germline V CDR1 and CDR2: LGHNA, YSLEER. CDR3 length equals 15 residues. V shed 2 bases, J shed 8 bases, and the junction held 5 bases outside the gene matches. The CDR3 DNA sequence: TGCGCCAGCAGCCAAACTAGCGGGAGTGGGTATGAGCAGTTCTTC. Translated, it gives CASSQTSGSGYEQFF.

The V call is TRBV18, the J call TRBJ1-2; 8 bases line up with TRBD1. The ends lost 3 bases at V and 3 bases at J; junction bases unmatched: 9. Germline V CDR1 and CDR2: KGHSH, LQKENI. The CDR3 is made up of 16 amino acids. The CDR3 spells CASSPEAGGVYYGYTF. CDR3 coding DNA: TGTGCCAGCTCACCCGAGGCAGGGGGCGTGTACTATGGCTACACCTTC.

The V and J genes are TRBV2 and TRBJ2-5, with 7 bases matching TRBD1. The CDR3 is made up of 13 amino acids. CDR1 is SNHLY and CDR2 is FYNNEI in the germline V gene. V gave up 5 bases and J gave up 3 bases; unmatched junction bases: 3. CDR3 sequence: CASSRDRKETQYF. CDR3 coding DNA: TGTGCCAGCAGTAGGGACAGAAAAGAGACCCAGTACTTC.

V gene TRBV7-8 combines with J gene TRBJ1-4, with 7 bases that match TRBD1. V shed 6 bases, J shed 5 bases, and the junction held 9 bases outside the gene matches. This CDR3 is built from 15 residues. Per the germline V gene, CDR1 is SGHVS and CDR2 is FQNEAQ. Written as DNA, the CDR3 is TGTGCCAGCAGGGCCCAGGGACAGCCGAATGAAAAACTGTTTTTT. This translates into CASRAQGQPNEKLFF. Based on the CDR3 plus reference TRBV7-8 and TRBJ1-4, the full variable domain is GAGVSQSPRYKVAKRGQDVALRCDPISGHVSLFWYQQALGQGPEFLTYFQNEAQLDKSGLPSDRFFAERPEGSVSTLKIQRTQQEDSAVYLCASRAQGQPNEKLFFGSGTQLSVL.

The rearrangement joins TRBV2 to TRBJ2-3, with D perhaps matching TRBD2 (5 bases). V was shortened by 3 bases and J by 3 bases, with 13 bases between the two germline ends. The CDR3 loop spans 15 amino acids. Germline V gene lookup returns CDR1 SNHLY and CDR2 FYNNEI. CDR3 nucleotide sequence: TGTGCCAGCAGTGAGGAACGGGATCTGACAGATACGCAGTATTTT. It codes for CASSEERDLTDTQYF.

The chain uses TRBV5-4 and TRBJ2-1, with 10 bases fitting TRBD2. CDR1 and CDR2 from the germline V gene are SGHNT and YYREEE (reference sequence). The CDR3 has 18 residues. J lost 3 bases, V lost 2 bases, and 11 bases had no gene match. Written as DNA, the CDR3 is TGTGCCAGCAGCTTTTCCGGGACTAGCGCCCTTTTCTACAATGAGCAGTTCTTC. Protein product: CASSFSGTSALFYNEQFF. Full variable domain (outside the CDR3, taken from reference TRBV5-4 and TRBJ2-1): ETGVTQSPTHLIKTRGQQVTLRCSSQSGHNTVSWYQQALGQGPQFIFQYYREEENGRGNFPPRFSGLQFPNYSSELNVNALELDDSALYLCASSFSGTSALFYNEQFFGPGTRLTVL.

The rearrangement uses TRBV6-5 and TRBJ1-4; no firm D call. Per germline, CDR1 MNHEY and CDR2 SVGAGI. This CDR3 is 14 amino acids long. Trimming removed 2 bases at V and 7 bases at J, with 11 bases between. The CDR3 nucleotides are TGTGCCAGCAGTTACAACAGAGCCCTTGAAAAACTGTTTTTT. Amino acids: CASSYNRALEKLFF.

V and J are TRBV30 and TRBJ2-3, with 11 nucleotides matching TRBD2. This CDR3 is built from 15 residues. Germline CDR1 is GTSNPN and CDR2 is SVGIG (reference sequence). V trimming: 3 bases; J trimming: 3 bases; junction bases outside the gene matches: 5. The CDR3 spells CAWSASSGRTDTQYF. CDR3 sequence (DNA): TGTGCCTGGAGCGCTTCTAGCGGGAGGACAGATACGCAGTATTTT.

The chain is built from TRBV28 and TRBJ1-2, with 8 positions matching TRBD1. Germline trimming cut 4 bases from V and 7 bases from J; bases unmatched to any gene: 8. Germline CDR1 is MDHEN and CDR2 is SYDVKM. The CDR3 is 14 residues long. The chain's CDR3 is CASSWSTGVFGYTF. CDR3 in DNA: TGTGCCAGCAGTTGGTCGACAGGGGTCTTTGGCTACACCTTC.

The V and J genes are TRBV5-1 and TRBJ2-7, with a tentative D call TRBD1 (5 bases). The CDR3 runs 14 residues. The V gene lost 0 bases and the J gene lost 5 bases, with 12 bases spanning the gap. Germline-derived CDR1 and CDR2 are SGHRS and YFSETQ. The CDR3: CASSLGGQAHEQYF. CDR3 bases: TGCGCCAGCAGCTTGGGTGGACAAGCCCACGAGCAGTACTTC.

The chain combines TRBV7-2 with TRBJ2-2, with 16 positions matching TRBD2. The germline gives CDR1 SGHTA, CDR2 FQGNSA. CDR3 length: 17 amino acids. Trimming cost V 5 bases and J 6 bases; bases outside gene matches: 6. This chain's CDR3 is CASSGLGLAGGAGELFF. The CDR3 region has the DNA TGTGCCAGCAGCGGATTGGGACTAGCGGGAGGGGCCGGGGAGCTGTTTTTT.

The chain joins TRBV7-2 to TRBJ1-2; D is undetermined. Per the germline V gene, CDR1 is SGHTA and CDR2 is FQGNSA. There are 14 residues in the CDR3. The V gene lost 0 bases and the J gene lost 8 bases, with 13 bases spanning the gap. In DNA, the CDR3 is TGTGCCAGCAGCTTAGCTTTTAGGGAGCACGGCTACACCTTC. It codes for CASSLAFREHGYTF.

This chain joins TRBV6-2 or TRBV6-3 and TRBJ1-1; the D is unclear. The ends were cut back, 5 bases at V and 2 bases at J, with 12 bases in the middle. The CDR3 is 14 residues long. Germline V CDR1 and CDR2: MNHEY, SVGEGT. The chain's CDR3 is CASSLPEGNTEAFF. Written as DNA, the CDR3 is TGTGCCAGCAGTCTCCCCGAGGGAAACACTGAAGCTTTCTTT.

In its sample, this clone was seen a few times. This chain connects TRBV6-2 or TRBV6-3 to TRBJ1-1; 8 nucleotides match TRBD1. V lost 2 bases, J lost 4 bases, and 9 bases stayed unmatched. The CDR3 sequence is 16 residues long. Germline loops: CDR1 MNHEY, CDR2 SVGEGT. The CDR3 spells CASSYRLDRDSTEAFF. The CDR3 nucleotides are TGTGCCAGCAGTTACCGATTGGACAGGGACAGCACTGAAGCTTTCTTT.

A note on this clone: The sample holds other DNA sequences that translate to the same CDR3. The chain couples TRBV2 to TRBJ2-3; TRBD1 matches at 10 bases. Germline lookup yields CDR1 SNHLY and CDR2 FYNNEI. The CDR3 is made up of 14 amino acids. V trimming: 6 bases; J trimming: 4 bases; junction bases outside the gene matches: 4. CDR3 coding DNA: TGTGCCAGCAGCCGGGACAGGGGCCCAGATACGCAGTATTTT. It specifies CASSRDRGPDTQYF.

The CDR3 region has the DNA TGCGCCAGCAGTCCGGGAGCCGAGAGCACAGATACGCAGTATTTT. The encoded protein is CASSPGAESTDTQYF. The chain carries TRBV23-1 and TRBJ2-3; D may be TRBD2 (6 bases). TRBV23-1 is an ORF; its function is uncertain. The CDR3 has 15 amino acids. The V and J ends lost 4 bases and 0 bases respectively, with 11 bases between them.